This T cell receptor beta chain was retrieved from a study of vaccination and CD4 T cells after COVID-19. Whole-study context: Sampling after COVID took place at a median of 101 days (range 35 to 161) following diagnosis. The cells in question were stimulated using overlapping spike peptides derived from SARS-CoV-2, HCoV-NL63, HCoV-OC43 and HCoV-229E.

This CDR3 contains 15 residues. The V gene's germline CDR1 is MNHEY and CDR2 SVGAGI. The V and J ends lost 0 bases and 5 bases respectively, with 12 bases between them. The Oncomine TCR Beta short-read assay was applied to DNA of cultured CD4+ T cells. TCRdb reprocessed the PCR reads with MiXCR, giving one entry per CDR3 protein. The sample records 4,800 or so distinct CDR3 sequences, more than 65% being singletons. Specified treatment: approximately 9-day PBMC culture with coronavirus spike peptide pools or control peptides (ViraFEST assay). TCRs were sequenced by ViraFEST after antigen-specific T cells had been expanded with peptide pools. As regards this clonotype: Antigen: not known.

The receptor comes from a human donor who had recovered from COVID-19. The chain recombines TRBV6-5 with TRBJ2-3, with a tentative D call TRBD2 (6 bases). Input material: CD4+ T cells from blood, cultured in vitro. This chain's CDR3 is CASSYSTGGGDTQYF. The CDR3 coding sequence is TGTGCCAGCAGTTACTCGACCGGGGGTGGAGATACGCAGTATTTT.